A single sample gave rise to the 21 T cell receptor beta chains below, sequenced in a study of T cell repertoires in cytomegalovirus infection. Their target antigens are unknown. Each CDR3 protein gets one entry after TCRdb re-called the reads with MiXCR. The repertoire includes some 920,000 distinct CDR3 sequences, 31% of them detected once, and around 15% sits in the top ten. The sequencing used cultured CD8+ T cells from PBMCs, collected from culture after CMV antigen stimulation. All receptors derive from a human donor in good health (CMV status not recorded). Some clones in this sample may be carry-over from other donors' samples.

The sample holds many counts of this clonotype. This chain connects TRBV7-2 to TRBJ2-7; TRBD1 agrees at 7 bases. CDR1 is SGHTA, CDR2 FQGNSA, per germline. The V gene end was trimmed by 1 base and the J gene end by 1 base; junction bases not matched to a gene: 4. The length of the CDR3 is 15 residues. The CDR3 nucleotides are TGTGCCAGCAGCTTAGGCTGGGACAGATCCTACGAGCAGTACTTC. As protein: CASSLGWDRSYEQYF.

This clonotype was seen many times. This sequence joins TRBV7-8 and TRBJ2-5; 7 bases align to TRBD1. V was pared by 2 bases and J by 4 bases, with 1 base of the junction left unmatched. CDR3 size: 13 residues. CDR1 and CDR2 (germline): SGHVS, FQNEAQ. The CDR3 reads CASSLTGVETQYF. CDR3 bases: TGTGCCAGCAGCTTAACAGGGGTAGAGACCCAGTACTTC. Complete variable domain (other parts from reference TRBV7-8 and TRBJ2-5): GAGVSQSPRYKVAKRGQDVALRCDPISGHVSLFWYQQALGQGPEFLTYFQNEAQLDKSGLPSDRFFAERPEGSVSTLKIQRTQQEDSAVYLCASSLTGVETQYFGPGTRLLVL.

This clonotype occurred a few times. The CDR3 region is CASSMEGVPGYQPQHF. CDR3 coding DNA: TGTGCCAGTAGTATGGAGGGGGTTCCTGGATATCAGCCCCAGCATTTT. The chain is built from TRBV19 and TRBJ1-5; TRBD1 is a possible D gene (6 bases). CDR1 LNHDA and CDR2 SQIVND come from the germline V gene (reference sequence). The CDR3 has 16 residues. The V end was cut by 3 bases, the J end by 5 bases, with 17 bases between.

This clonotype has just a few counts. The CDR3 bases are TGTGCCAGCAGTGAAGGGCAGACACCAGATACGCAGTATTTT. Its protein is CASSEGQTPDTQYF. The V gene is TRBV6-1, the J gene TRBJ2-3; D ambiguous. Deletions cut 1 base from V and 4 bases from J, with 9 bases between. Germline values: CDR1 MNHNS, CDR2 SASEGT. CDR3 length: 14 residues.

The chain employs TRBV10-3 and TRBJ2-5, with a weak D call TRBD2 (7 bases). The CDR3 has 18 residues. Deletions cut 0 bases from V and 4 bases from J, with 21 bases between. Looked up from germline, CDR1 is ENHRY and CDR2 is SYGVKD. CDR3 region: CAISESKEGGDVRETQYF. In nucleotides, the CDR3 is TGTGCCATCAGTGAGTCAAAGGAAGGGGGGGACGTAAGAGAGACCCAGTACTTC.

The chain has TRBV27 and TRBJ2-2, with D unclear. The germline CDR1 and CDR2 sequences are MNHEY and SMNVEV (reference sequence). Trimming took off 5 bases at V and 2 bases at J, with 12 bases between the two ends. CDR3 length: 15 amino acids. The CDR3 nucleotides are TGTGCCAGCAGTCTGACAACCTTTAACACCGGGGAGCTGTTTTTT. This encodes CASSLTTFNTGELFF.

This clonotype appeared a few times. The chain uses TRBV11-2 and TRBJ2-6; TRBD1 might be the D (6 bases). The CDR3 consists of 15 residues. CDR1 and CDR2 from the germline V gene are SGHAT and FQNNGV. V dropped 7 bases and J dropped 0 bases, with 10 bases sitting between them. The CDR3 region is CASTDRSSGANVLTF. DNA for the CDR3: TGTGCCAGCACAGACAGGAGCTCTGGGGCCAACGTCCTGACTTTC.

This clonotype appeared a few times. The chain is built from TRBV7-6 and TRBJ2-5, with D perhaps matching TRBD1 (5 bases). The CDR3 length is 19 residues. Trimming removed 1 base at V and 1 base at J, with 22 bases between. Germline CDR1 SGHVS, CDR2 FNYEAQ. The CDR3 DNA reads as TGTGCCAGCAGCTTAGTCATTTTGGCCCCGACAGACTCCCAAGAGACCCAGTACTTC. Its protein is CASSLVILAPTDSQETQYF. The whole variable domain, filled in from reference TRBV7-6 and TRBJ2-5, reads GAGVSQSPRYKVTKRGQDVALRCDPISGHVSLYWYRQALGQGPEFLTYFNYEAQQDKSGLPNDRFSAERPEGSISTLTIQRTEQRDSAMYRCASSLVILAPTDSQETQYFGPGTRLLVL.

Only a few counts were recorded for this clonotype. V usage is TRBV4-2 and J usage is TRBJ2-1, with 7 bases matching TRBD1. With 2 bases clipped from V and 16 bases from J, the junction kept 11 bases outside the gene matches. Looked up from germline, CDR1 is LGHNA and CDR2 is YNFKEQ. There are 13 residues in the CDR3. CDR3 in amino acids: CASSQLSDREEFF. CDR3 DNA: TGTGCCAGCAGCCAACTTTCCGACAGGGAAGAATTCTTC.

The J gene is TRBJ2-3, the V gene TRBV9, with 7 positions matching TRBD1. Trimming took 3 bases from V and 0 from J; bases not matched to a gene: 7. The germline V gene has CDR1 SGDLS and CDR2 YYNGEE. The CDR3 runs to 16 residues. In nucleotides, the CDR3 is TGTGCCAGCAGCGATGGGGACAGATGGAGCACAGATACGCAGTATTTT. This encodes CASSDGDRWSTDTQYF.

The rearrangement joins TRBV12-3 or TRBV12-4 to TRBJ2-1, with 7 bases lining up with TRBD1. The CDR3 runs 15 residues. V was pared by 5 bases and J by 3 bases, with 7 bases of the junction left unmatched. CDR3: CASSLWTGDYNEQFF. In DNA form, the CDR3 reads TGTGCCAGCAGTCTGTGGACAGGAGACTACAATGAGCAGTTCTTC.

V and J are TRBV6-6 and TRBJ1-2, with 11 bases lining up with TRBD1. The CDR3 is 16 residues long. Per the germline V gene, CDR1 is MNHNY and CDR2 is SVGAGI (reference sequence). Trimming removed 0 bases from V and 1 base from J; junction bases left unmatched: 1. This CDR3 reads CASSYSGQGVNYGYTF. The CDR3, as DNA: TGTGCCAGCAGTTACTCGGGACAGGGGGTTAACTATGGCTACACCTTC.

This clonotype showed up just a few times. V and J are TRBV12-3 or TRBV12-4 and TRBJ2-1, with a weak D call TRBD2 (7 bases). The CDR3 runs 19 residues. V was clipped by 2 bases and J by 0 bases, with 20 bases between them. CDR3 sequence (DNA): TGTGCCAGCAGTTTACCTTACAGGGTTGGGGGGGGCTCCTACAATGAGCAGTTCTTC. Translation gives CASSLPYRVGGGSYNEQFF.

This chain joins TRBV10-1 and TRBJ1-6, with D unresolved. The CDR3 has 13 amino acids. Trimming stripped 4 bases from V and 10 bases from J, with 11 bases between. Germline V gene sequence: CDR1 WNHNN, CDR2 SYGVQD (reference sequence). The DNA of the CDR3 is TGCGCCAGCAGTGGAATGCGCTACTCACCCCTCCACTTT. Translated, it gives CASSGMRYSPLHF.

The chain carries TRBV6-1 and TRBJ1-4; D is unresolved. V gave up 7 bases and J gave up 3 bases, with 6 bases separating them. Looked up from germline, CDR1 is MNHNS and CDR2 is SASEGT. CDR3 length equals 12 residues. Here the CDR3 DNA reads TGTGCCAGCAAGGCCGCTAATGAAAAACTGTTTTTT. This sequence encodes CASKAANEKLFF.

This sequence joins TRBV4-2 and TRBJ1-5, with D maybe TRBD1 (6 bases). This CDR3 region has 15 residues. Looked up from germline, CDR1 is LGHNA and CDR2 is YNFKEQ. The V gene lost 0 bases and the J gene lost 5 bases, with 11 bases spanning the gap. CDR3 protein: CASSQEGGADQPQHF. The CDR3 region has the DNA TGTGCCAGCAGCCAAGAAGGGGGGGCTGATCAGCCCCAGCATTTT.

This chain connects TRBV12-3 or TRBV12-4 to TRBJ1-5, with TRBD1 as a possible D gene (5 bases). With 3 bases removed from V and 2 bases from J, the gap between germline ends came to 26 bases. The CDR3 length is 20 residues. For the CDR3, the DNA is TGTGCCAGCAGTTTTGAGTTACTCCAAGACAGCGTTACGGGCAATCAGCCCCAGCATTTT. Protein: CASSFELLQDSVTGNQPQHF.

This clonotype was counted only a few times. J is TRBJ1-5 and V is TRBV24-1, with D possibly matching TRBD1 (5 bases). The V gene lost 4 bases and the J gene lost 6 bases, with 18 bases spanning the gap. Germline CDR1 KGHDR, CDR2 SFDVKD. The CDR3 extends over 16 amino acids. CDR3 amino acids: CATSEGDGGFPQPQHF. DNA of the CDR3: TGTGCCACCAGTGAGGGGGACGGGGGATTTCCTCAGCCCCAGCATTTT.

The rearrangement links TRBV6-1 to TRBJ1-1, with TRBD1 as a possible D gene (5 bases). This CDR3 region has 10 residues. Germline V gene data show CDR1 as MNHNS and CDR2 as SASEGT. Trimming took off 6 bases at V and 12 bases at J, with 11 bases between the two ends. CDR3 amino acids: CASSLGTTFF. CDR3 DNA sequence: TGTGCCAGCAGCCTAGGGACGACTTTCTTT.

This chain links TRBV7-9 with TRBJ1-5; D is unclear. The CDR3 totals 14 residues. Germline V gives CDR1 SEHNR, CDR2 FQNEAQ (reference sequence). V was trimmed by 5 bases and J by 3 bases, leaving 11 bases between them. The CDR3 loop is CASSATVNNQPQHF. The CDR3 bases are TGTGCCAGCAGCGCTACGGTGAACAATCAGCCCCAGCATTTT.

The rearrangement uses TRBV6-5 and TRBJ2-7; perhaps TRBD1 as D (5 bases). V was trimmed by 5 bases and J by 0 bases, leaving 11 bases between them. Germline CDR1 MNHEY, CDR2 SVGAGI. CDR3 size: 14 residues. The CDR3 bases are TGTGCCAGCAGTCCGGACATTAGCTCCTACGAGCAGTACGTC. Translating it yields CASSPDISSYEQYV.